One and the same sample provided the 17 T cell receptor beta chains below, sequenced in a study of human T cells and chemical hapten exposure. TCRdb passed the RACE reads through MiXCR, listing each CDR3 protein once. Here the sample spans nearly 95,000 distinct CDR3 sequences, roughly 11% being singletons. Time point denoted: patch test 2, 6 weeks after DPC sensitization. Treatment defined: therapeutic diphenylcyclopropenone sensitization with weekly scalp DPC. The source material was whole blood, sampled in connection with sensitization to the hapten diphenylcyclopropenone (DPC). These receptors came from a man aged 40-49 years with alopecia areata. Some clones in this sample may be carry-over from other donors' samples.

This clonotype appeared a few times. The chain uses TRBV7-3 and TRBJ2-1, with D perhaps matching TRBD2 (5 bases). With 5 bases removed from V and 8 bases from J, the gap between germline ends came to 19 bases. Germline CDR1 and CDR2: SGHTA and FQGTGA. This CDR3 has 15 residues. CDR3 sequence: CASSQVGALRDEQFF. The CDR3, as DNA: TGTGCCAGCAGCCAAGTGGGAGCCCTAAGGGATGAGCAGTTCTTC. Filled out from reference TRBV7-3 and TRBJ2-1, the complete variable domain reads GAGVSQTPSNKVTEKGKYVELRCDPISGHTALYWYRQSLGQGPEFLIYFQGTGAADDSGLPNDRFFAVRPEGSVSTLKIQRTERGDSAVYLCASSQVGALRDEQFFGPGTRLTVL.

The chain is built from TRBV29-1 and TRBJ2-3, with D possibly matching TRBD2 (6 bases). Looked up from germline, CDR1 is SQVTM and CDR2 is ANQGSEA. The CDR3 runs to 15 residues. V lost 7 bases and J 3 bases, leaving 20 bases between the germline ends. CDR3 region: CSGSLGGAVTDTQYF. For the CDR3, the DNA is TGCAGCGGAAGTTTGGGGGGAGCAGTTACAGATACGCAGTATTTT.

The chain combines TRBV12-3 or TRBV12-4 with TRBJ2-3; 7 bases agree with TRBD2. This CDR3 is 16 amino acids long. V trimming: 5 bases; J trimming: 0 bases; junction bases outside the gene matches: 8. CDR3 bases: TGTGCCAGCAGTCCATATTCGACTAGCAGCACAGATACGCAGTATTTT. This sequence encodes CASSPYSTSSTDTQYF.

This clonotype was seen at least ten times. The CDR3 protein is CASSQGLGTHTGELFF. The DNA for the CDR3 is TGCGCCAGCAGCCAAGGTCTCGGGACCCACACCGGGGAGCTGTTTTTT. V usage is TRBV4-1 and J usage is TRBJ2-2; D possibly matches TRBD1 or TRBD2 (5 bases each). This CDR3 region has 16 residues. The V end lost 1 base, the J end lost 3 bases, and 12 bases lay between the germline ends. Looked up from germline, CDR1 is MGHRA and CDR2 is YSYEKL.

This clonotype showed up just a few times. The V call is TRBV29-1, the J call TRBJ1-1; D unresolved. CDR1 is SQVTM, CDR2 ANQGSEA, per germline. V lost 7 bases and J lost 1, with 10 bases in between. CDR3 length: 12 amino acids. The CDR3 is CSGRAGNTEAFF. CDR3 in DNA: TGCAGCGGACGCGCAGGGAACACTGAAGCTTTCTTT.

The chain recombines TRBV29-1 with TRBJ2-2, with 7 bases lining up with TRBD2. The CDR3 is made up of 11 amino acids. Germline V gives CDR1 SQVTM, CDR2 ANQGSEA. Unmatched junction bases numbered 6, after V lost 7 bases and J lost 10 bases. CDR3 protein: CSAGEREELFF. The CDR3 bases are TGCAGCGCTGGTGAGCGGGAGGAGCTGTTTTTT.

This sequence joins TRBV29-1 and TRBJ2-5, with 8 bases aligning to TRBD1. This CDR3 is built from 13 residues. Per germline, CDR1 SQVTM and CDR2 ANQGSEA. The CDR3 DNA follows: TGCACCATAACAGGGGGTTCATTCGAGACCCAGTACTTC. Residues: CTITGGSFETQYF.

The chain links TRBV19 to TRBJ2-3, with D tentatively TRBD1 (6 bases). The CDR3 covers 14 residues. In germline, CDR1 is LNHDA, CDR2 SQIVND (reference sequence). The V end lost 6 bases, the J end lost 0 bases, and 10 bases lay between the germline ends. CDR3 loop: CASRNQGSTDTQYF. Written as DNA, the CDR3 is TGTGCCAGTAGAAACCAGGGGAGCACAGATACGCAGTATTTT.

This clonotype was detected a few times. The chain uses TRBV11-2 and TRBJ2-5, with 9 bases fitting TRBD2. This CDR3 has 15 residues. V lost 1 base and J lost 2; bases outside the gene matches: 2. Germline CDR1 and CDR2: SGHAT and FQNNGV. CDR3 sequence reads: CASSLGLADQETQYF. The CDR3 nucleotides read TGTGCCAGCAGCTTAGGACTAGCGGATCAAGAGACCCAGTACTTC.

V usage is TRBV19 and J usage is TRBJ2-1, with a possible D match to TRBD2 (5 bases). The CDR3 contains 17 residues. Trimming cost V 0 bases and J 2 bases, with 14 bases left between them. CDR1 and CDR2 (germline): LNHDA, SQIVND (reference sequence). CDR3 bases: TGTGCCAGTAGTATAGATGGTGGCGGGCCCCCCTACAATGAGCAGTTCTTC. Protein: CASSIDGGGPPYNEQFF.

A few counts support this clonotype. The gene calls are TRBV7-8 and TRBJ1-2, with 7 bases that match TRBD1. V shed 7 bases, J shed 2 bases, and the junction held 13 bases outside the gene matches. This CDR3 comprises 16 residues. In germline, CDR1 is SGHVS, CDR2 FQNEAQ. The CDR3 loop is CASTGGQTIRNYGYTF. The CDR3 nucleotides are TGTGCCAGCACAGGGGGACAGACGATTCGAAACTATGGCTACACCTTC.

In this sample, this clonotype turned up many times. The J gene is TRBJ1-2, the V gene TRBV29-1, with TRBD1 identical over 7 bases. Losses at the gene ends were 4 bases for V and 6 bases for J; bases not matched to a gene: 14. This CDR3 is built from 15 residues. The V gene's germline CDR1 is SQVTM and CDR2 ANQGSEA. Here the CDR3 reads CSVGEGAGGRDGYTF. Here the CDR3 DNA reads TGCAGCGTTGGGGAGGGGGCGGGAGGGCGAGATGGCTACACCTTC.

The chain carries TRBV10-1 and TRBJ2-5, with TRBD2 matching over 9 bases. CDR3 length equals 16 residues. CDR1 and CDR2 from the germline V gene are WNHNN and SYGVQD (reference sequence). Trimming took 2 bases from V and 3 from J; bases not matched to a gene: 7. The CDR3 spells CASSETREGLKETQYF. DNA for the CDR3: TGCGCCAGCAGTGAGACGCGGGAGGGCCTGAAAGAGACCCAGTACTTC.

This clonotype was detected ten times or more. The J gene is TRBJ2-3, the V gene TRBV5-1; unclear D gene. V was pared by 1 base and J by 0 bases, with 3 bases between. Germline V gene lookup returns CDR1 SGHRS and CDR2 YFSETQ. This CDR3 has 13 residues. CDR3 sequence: CASSLFSTDTQYF. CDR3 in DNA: TGCGCCAGCAGCTTGTTTAGCACAGATACGCAGTATTTT.

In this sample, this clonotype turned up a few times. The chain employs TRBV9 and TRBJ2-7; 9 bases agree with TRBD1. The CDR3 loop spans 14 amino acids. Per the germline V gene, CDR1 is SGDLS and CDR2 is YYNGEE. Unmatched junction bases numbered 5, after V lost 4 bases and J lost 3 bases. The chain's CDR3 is CASSPSTGGYEQYV. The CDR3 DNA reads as TGTGCCAGCAGCCCATCGACAGGGGGCTACGAGCAGTACGTC.

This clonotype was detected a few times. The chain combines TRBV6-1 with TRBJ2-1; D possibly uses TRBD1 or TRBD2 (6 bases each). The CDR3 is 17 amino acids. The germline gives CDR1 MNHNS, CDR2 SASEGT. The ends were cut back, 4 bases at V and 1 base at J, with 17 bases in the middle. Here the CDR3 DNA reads TGTGCCAGCAGTGCGATTTGGGGGGCGGGTTCCTACAATGAGCAGTTCTTC. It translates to CASSAIWGAGSYNEQFF.

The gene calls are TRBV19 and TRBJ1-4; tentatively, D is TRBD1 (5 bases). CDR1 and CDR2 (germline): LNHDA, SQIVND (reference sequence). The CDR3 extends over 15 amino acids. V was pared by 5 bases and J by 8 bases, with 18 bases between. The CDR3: CASSPRSGWGEKLFF. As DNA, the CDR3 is TGTGCCAGTAGTCCCCGTTCAGGGTGGGGGGAAAAACTGTTTTTT.